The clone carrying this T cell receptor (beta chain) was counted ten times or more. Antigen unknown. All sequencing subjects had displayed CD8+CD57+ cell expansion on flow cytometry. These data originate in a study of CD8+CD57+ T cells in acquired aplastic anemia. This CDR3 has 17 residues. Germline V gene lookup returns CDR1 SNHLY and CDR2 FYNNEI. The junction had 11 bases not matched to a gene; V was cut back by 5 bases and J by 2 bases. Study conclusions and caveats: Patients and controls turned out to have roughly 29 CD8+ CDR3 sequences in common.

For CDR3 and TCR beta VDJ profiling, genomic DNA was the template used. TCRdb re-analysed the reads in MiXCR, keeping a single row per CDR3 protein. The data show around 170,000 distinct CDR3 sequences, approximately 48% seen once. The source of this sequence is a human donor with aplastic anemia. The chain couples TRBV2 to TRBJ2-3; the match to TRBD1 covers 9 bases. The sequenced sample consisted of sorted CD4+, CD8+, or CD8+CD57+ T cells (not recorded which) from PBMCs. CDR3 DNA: TGTGCCAGCAGTTTTCTCACCGGGACAGGGTACACAGATACGCAGTATTTT. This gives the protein CASSFLTGTGYTDTQYF.